This TCR beta chain was recovered during a study of T cell responses to AZD1222 COVID-19 vaccine. Sequencing used immunoSEQ multiplex PCR; TCRdb keeps in-frame clones, though not all of them. The table records 120,000 to 150,000 clones, roughly 88% of them present only once. V was cut by 4 bases and J by 0 bases, with 16 bases left in between. This CDR3 region has 17 residues. Germline assignment: CDR1 SNHLY and CDR2 FYNNEI. Here the sequenced sample was peripheral blood, taken on day 0 of AZD1222 vaccination. The chain has TRBV2 and TRBJ1-3; D gene uncertain. The clonotype was recovered from an adult in good health. The CDR3 DNA is TGTGCCAGCAGTGGGACTGAGCTCCTTCTCTCTGGAAACACCATATATTTT. Translating it yields CASSGTELLLSGNTIYF.